The 6 T cell receptor beta chains in this list originate from one sample, sequenced in a study of T cells after yellow fever vaccination. TCRdb analysed the 5' RACE reads with MiXCR anew, one entry per CDR3 protein. Of about 240,000 distinct CDR3 sequences in the sample, about 7% were seen once. The material was CD4+ T cells sorted from PBMCs, obtained 15 days after the yellow fever booster vaccination. These receptors all come from a man younger than 40 who received the YFV17D yellow fever vaccine.

The chain uses TRBV11-2 and TRBJ2-7; D might be TRBD1 (6 bases). Germline values: CDR1 SGHAT, CDR2 FQNNGV. V was shortened by 4 bases and J by 2 bases, with 15 bases between the two germline ends. CDR3 length: 15 residues. The CDR3 coding sequence is TGTGCCAGCAGCTATCCGGCCAGGGGAACCTACGAGCAGTACTTC. Its protein product is CASSYPARGTYEQYF.

The genes are TRBV10-3 and TRBJ2-4, with D maybe TRBD1 (5 bases). V lost 6 bases and J 6 bases, leaving 12 bases between the germline ends. Germline loops: CDR1 ENHRY, CDR2 SYGVKD. The CDR3 sequence is 13 residues long. CDR3 amino acids: CAISPDQGNIQYF. DNA of the CDR3: TGTGCCATCAGCCCTGACCAGGGAAACATTCAGTACTTC.

In DNA, the CDR3 is TGTGCCAGCAGCTTAGGACTAGCGGGAGCTGAGCAGTTCTTC. It is translated as CASSLGLAGAEQFF. The chain combines TRBV7-2 with TRBJ2-1; 12 bases fit TRBD2. Germline V gives CDR1 SGHTA, CDR2 FQGNSA. The V gene end was trimmed by 1 base and the J gene end by 9 bases; junction bases not matched to a gene: 1. This CDR3 comprises 14 residues.

The sample holds many counts of this clonotype. The chain combines TRBV15 with TRBJ2-5, with 7 positions matching TRBD1. The CDR3 has 16 amino acids. Germline V gene sequence: CDR1 LNHNV, CDR2 YYDKDF (reference sequence). V lost 1 base to trimming and J lost 3 bases; unmatched junction nucleotides: 8. The DNA for the CDR3 is TGTGCCACCAGCAGAGGTTACGGACAGGTGGAAGAGACCCAGTACTTC. This gives the protein CATSRGYGQVEETQYF.

This clonotype was counted at least ten times. The chain couples TRBV29-1 to TRBJ2-2; possible D gene TRBD2, 6 bases. The germline CDR1 and CDR2 sequences are SQVTM and ANQGSEA. The germline V and J ends were trimmed by 7 bases and 5 bases, with 8 bases remaining between them. The CDR3 is 11 amino acids. CDR3 in amino acids: CSGRDTGELFF. In DNA, the CDR3 is TGCAGCGGGAGGGATACCGGGGAGCTGTTTTTT.

This clonotype showed up just a few times. The rearrangement joins TRBV5-8 to TRBJ2-7, with D perhaps matching TRBD2 (5 bases). Per the germline V gene, CDR1 is SGHTS and CDR2 is YDEGEE. The V gene lost 4 bases and the J gene lost 2 bases, with 10 bases spanning the gap. This CDR3 region has 13 residues. The CDR3 region has the DNA TGTGCCAGCAGCCTAGGGAGACCCTACGAGCAGTACTTC. Protein: CASSLGRPYEQYF.